What follows are 12 T cell receptor beta chains derived from one specimen sequenced in a study of CD8 T cells in ankylosing spondylitis. TCRdb re-analysed the 5' RACE reads in MiXCR, keeping a single row per CDR3 protein. The table has some 30,000 distinct CDR3 sequences, about 30% seen once; the top ten hold 45% to 55%. Source material: synovial fluid, either unsorted or a sorted T cell fraction (not recorded which). The receptors were sampled from a male donor with ankylosing spondylitis.

This clonotype counts as medium-sized. The rearrangement uses TRBV29-1 and TRBJ2-7; 9 nucleotides align to TRBD1. CDR1 is SQVTM, CDR2 ANQGSEA, per germline. The CDR3 has 13 residues. Unmatched junction bases numbered 7, after V lost 4 bases and J lost 6 bases. CDR3 sequence reads: CSVGTGEDGEQYF. CDR3 in DNA: TGCAGCGTTGGGACAGGGGAAGATGGCGAGCAGTACTTC.

This clonotype was seen many times. This sequence joins TRBV19 and TRBJ2-1; no reliable D call. With 1 base removed from V and 5 bases from J, the gap between germline ends came to 12 bases. There are 15 residues in the CDR3. Germline V gene sequence: CDR1 LNHDA, CDR2 SQIVND (reference sequence). The DNA for the CDR3 is TGTGCCAGTAGTATAGGGCCTTTAGAGCACAATGAGCAGTTCTTC. This encodes CASSIGPLEHNEQFF.

The sample holds many counts of this clonotype. The V call is TRBV9, the J call TRBJ2-5, with TRBD1 matching 8 bases. The germline V gene has CDR1 SGDLS and CDR2 YYNGEE. The CDR3 totals 16 residues. Trimming removed 4 bases from V and 5 bases from J; junction bases left unmatched: 13. The CDR3 DNA is TGTGCCAGCAGCTCTCCCCGGGGACAGGTTATGGAGACCCAGTACTTC. It is translated as CASSSPRGQVMETQYF.

This clonotype was seen more than once but under ten times. The CDR3 sequence is CASSLAEGYEQYV. For the CDR3, the DNA is TGTGCCAGCTCACTAGCTGAAGGCTACGAGCAGTACGTC. This chain connects TRBV18 to TRBJ2-7, with D hard to call. Germline values: CDR1 KGHSH, CDR2 LQKENI. V was shortened by 4 bases and J by 3 bases, with 10 bases between the two germline ends. The CDR3 spans 13 residues.

This clonotype was counted only a few times. One junction end does not reproduce the germline sequence, and a read error may be involved. The chain employs TRBV6-5 and TRBJ2-2; TRBD1 might be the D (5 bases). Per germline, CDR1 MNHEY and CDR2 SVGAGI. CDR3 size: 14 residues. Written as DNA, the CDR3 is TGTGCCAGCAGTTACTCGAAGGCAGTAGGGGATCTGTTTTTT. Its translation: CASSYSKAVGDLFF.

This chain connects TRBV6-1 to TRBJ2-7; possible D gene TRBD2, 6 bases. The V end was cut by 1 base, the J end by 2 bases, with 12 bases between. The CDR3 length is 15 residues. The germline V gene encodes CDR1 MNHNS and CDR2 SASEGT. The DNA of the CDR3 is TGTGCCAGCAGTGAAGGGGGTAGCGGACCCTACGAGCAGTACGTC. It specifies CASSEGGSGPYEQYV.

This clonotype was counted only a few times. The rearrangement joins TRBV2 to TRBJ2-1; D is possibly TRBD2 (6 bases). The germline V gene has CDR1 SNHLY and CDR2 FYNNEI. The CDR3 runs 17 residues. Trimming cost V 2 bases and J 4 bases, with 18 bases left between them. The DNA for the CDR3 is TGTGCCAGCAGTGAATGGGGCCCTAGCGACAATTACAATGAGCAGTTCTTC. It translates to CASSEWGPSDNYNEQFF.

V is TRBV2 and J is TRBJ1-1; D might be TRBD1 (5 bases). CDR1 is SNHLY and CDR2 is FYNNEI in the germline V gene. The CDR3 totals 13 residues. V lost 3 bases and J lost 6, with 11 bases in between. The CDR3 DNA reads as TGTGCCAGCAGTGAGGATGTGGGGGCTGAAGCTTTCTTT. It specifies CASSEDVGAEAFF.

J is TRBJ1-5 and V is TRBV15, with 9 bases aligning to TRBD1. Looked up from germline, CDR1 is LNHNV and CDR2 is YYDKDF (reference sequence). V dropped 5 bases and J dropped 1; count of bases not matched to a gene: 3. This CDR3 spans 15 amino acids. This CDR3 reads CATSVGQGSNQPQHF. The CDR3 bases are TGTGCCACCAGCGTCGGACAGGGGAGCAATCAGCCCCAGCATTTT.

In this sample, this clonotype turned up once. The chain joins TRBV7-9 to TRBJ2-1, with 9 nucleotides matching TRBD2. The CDR3 is 14 residues long. The ends lost 1 base at V and 8 bases at J; junction bases unmatched: 3. CDR1 and CDR2 (germline): SEHNR, FQNEAQ (reference sequence). The CDR3 DNA reads TGTGCCAGCAGCTTAGTAGCGGGAGTTTATGAGCAGTTCTTC. This sequence encodes CASSLVAGVYEQFF.

This clonotype was seen a handful of times. The chain is built from TRBV6-4 and TRBJ2-1; possible D gene TRBD1, 5 bases. The CDR3 totals 13 residues. CDR1 MRHNA and CDR2 SNTAGT come from the germline V gene. V was cut by 6 bases and J by 7 bases, with 13 bases left in between. The CDR3 DNA reads TGTGCCAGCAGCGTAGACAGCTGGAATGAGCAGTTCTTC. This codes for CASSVDSWNEQFF.

The chain employs TRBV27 and TRBJ2-3, with 13 bases identical to TRBD2. Unmatched junction bases numbered 5, after V lost 2 bases and J lost 6 bases. CDR1 and CDR2 (germline): MNHEY, SMNVEV (reference sequence). This CDR3 is built from 16 residues. CDR3 in amino acids: CASSLRLAGGMDTQYF. The CDR3 DNA reads TGTGCCAGCAGTTTACGACTAGCGGGGGGAATGGATACGCAGTATTTT.